These T cell receptor beta chains were read from a single sample in a study of cytomegalovirus exposure and HLA in healthy donors. Repertoires were generated with immunoSEQ multiplex PCR, while TCRdb's copy carries only in-frame clones and drops some. The profile shows roughly 130,000 clones, 75% to 85% of them singletons. Source material: PBMCs. These receptors all stem from a middle-aged woman in good health and CMV-seropositive. CDR3s include the opening cysteine and the closing phenylalanine or tryptophan. A D gene is named only where the DNA matches it firmly. Not every row has a clone size; where given, it reads once, few, many or a size class.

d_call,clone_size,v_call,j_call,cdr3_nt,cdr3_aa
NA,NA,TRBV10-3,TRBJ2-7,TGTGCCACCCAGGGCTCCTACGAGCAGTACTTC,CATQGSYEQYF
NA,NA,TRBV2,TRBJ2-1,TGTGCCAGCAGTGCGGGAACGGAGCAGTTCTTC,CASSAGTEQFF
NA,NA,TRBV18,TRBJ2-5,TGTGCCAGCTCACCGCTAGGGGCGCCGTCGATGGAGACCCAGTACTTC,CASSPLGAPSMETQYF
NA,NA,TRBV5-1,TRBJ2-3,TGCGCCAGCAGCTTGAGGGGACTTAGCACAGATACGCAGTATTTT,CASSLRGLSTDTQYF
TRBD1,NA,TRBV7-8,TRBJ2-7,TGTGCCAGCAGCGGCCCGGGACAGGGCAGCTCCTACGAGCAGTACTTC,CASSGPGQGSSYEQYF
TRBD1,NA,TRBV28,TRBJ1-4,TGTGCCAGCAGTAACCCTACAGGGGGAAATGAAAAACTGTTTTTT,CASSNPTGGNEKLFF
TRBD2,NA,TRBV5-4,TRBJ2-5,TGTGCCAGCAGCTCGACTCTAGCGGGAGGACCCCAAGAGACCCAGTACTTC,CASSSTLAGGPQETQYF
NA,NA,TRBV4-1,TRBJ1-2,TGCGCCAGCAGCCAAGTAACAGGGAACTATGGCTACACCTTC,CASSQVTGNYGYTF
NA,NA,TRBV7-3,TRBJ2-3,TGTGCCAGCAGGTCCATGACTATGTTGAGTGATACGCAGTATTTT,CASRSMTMLSDTQYF
NA,NA,TRBV13,TRBJ1-1,TGTGCCAGCAGCTCCCGGGATGCCAACACTGAAGCTTTCTTT,CASSSRDANTEAFF
TRBD1,NA,TRBV29-1,TRBJ1-4,TGCAGCGCTGGGGAAGGGACAGCTAATGAAAAACTGTTTTTT,CSAGEGTANEKLFF
NA,NA,TRBV13,TRBJ1-3,TGTGCCAGCAGCCTTGGAAACACCATATATTTT,CASSLGNTIYF
TRBD2,NA,TRBV9,TRBJ2-5,TGTGCCAGCAGCCCCCACTCTAATAGCGGGATCCAAGAGACCCAGTACTTC,CASSPHSNSGIQETQYF
TRBD1,NA,TRBV9,TRBJ1-1,TGTGCCAGCAGCGTGACAGGGTCGAACACTGAAGCTTTCTTT,CASSVTGSNTEAFF
TRBD1,NA,TRBV5-1,TRBJ2-1,TGCGCCAGCAGCGAGGGACAGATAGATGAGCAGTTCTTC,CASSEGQIDEQFF
NA,NA,TRBV27,TRBJ1-1,TGTGCCAGCAGTATAGACAGGACTCCCATGAACACTGAAGCTTTCTTT,CASSIDRTPMNTEAFF
NA,NA,TRBV5-6,TRBJ2-2,TGTGCCAGCAGCTTTCAGCGGTGGAACACCGGGGAGCTGTTTTTT,CASSFQRWNTGELFF
TRBD1,NA,TRBV19,TRBJ2-6,TGTGCCAGTAGTACGGGACAGGGGGGCTCTGGGGCCAACGTCCTGACTTTC,CASSTGQGGSGANVLTF
NA,NA,TRBV11-2,TRBJ1-2,TGTGCCAGCAGCCAGAACGGAGGGCCGGACGGCTATGGCTACACCTTC,CASSQNGGPDGYGYTF
NA,NA,TRBV6-5,TRBJ1-1,TGTGCCAGCCCCCCCCTGTCCGGCACTGAAGCTTTCTTT,CASPPLSGTEAFF
NA,once,TRBV4-2,TRBJ1-2,TGTGCCAGCAGCCAAGAAGCAGGTCCCGCAGCAAACTATGGCTACACCTTC,CASSQEAGPAANYGYTF
NA,NA,TRBV7-9,TRBJ1-1,TGTGCCAGCAGCCCACGGGTGAACACTGAAGCTTTCTTT,CASSPRVNTEAFF
TRBD1,once,TRBV7-2,TRBJ1-4,TGTGCCAGCAGCCAAGACAGGGGTAATGAAAAACTGTTTTTT,CASSQDRGNEKLFF
NA,once,TRBV5-1,TRBJ1-1,TGCGCCAGCAGCTTGGATCCGGGTGCGATGAACACTGAAGCTTTCTTT,CASSLDPGAMNTEAFF
TRBD1,NA,TRBV2,TRBJ2-7,TGTGCCATCACGGTCCGGGACAGGGGCTACGAGCAGTACTTC,CAITVRDRGYEQYF
TRBD2,NA,TRBV5-1,TRBJ2-2,TGCGCCAGCAGCCCCGGGGGGACTAACACCGGGGAGCTGTTTTTT,CASSPGGTNTGELFF
TRBD1,few,TRBV5-5,TRBJ1-1,TGTGCCAGCAGCAAAGGACAGGAGCACACTGAAGCTTTCTTT,CASSKGQEHTEAFF
TRBD2,NA,TRBV9,TRBJ2-3,TGTGCCAGCAGCGTGAGCGGGAGAGGCACAGATACGCAGTATTTT,CASSVSGRGTDTQYF
NA,NA,TRBV7-2,TRBJ2-3,TGTGCCAGCGGGGAGCGCGTAACAGATACGCAGTATTTT,CASGERVTDTQYF
NA,NA,TRBV7-9,TRBJ1-4,TGTGCCAGCACGGGGGAATTATCTTCTAATGAAAAACTGTTTTTT,CASTGELSSNEKLFF